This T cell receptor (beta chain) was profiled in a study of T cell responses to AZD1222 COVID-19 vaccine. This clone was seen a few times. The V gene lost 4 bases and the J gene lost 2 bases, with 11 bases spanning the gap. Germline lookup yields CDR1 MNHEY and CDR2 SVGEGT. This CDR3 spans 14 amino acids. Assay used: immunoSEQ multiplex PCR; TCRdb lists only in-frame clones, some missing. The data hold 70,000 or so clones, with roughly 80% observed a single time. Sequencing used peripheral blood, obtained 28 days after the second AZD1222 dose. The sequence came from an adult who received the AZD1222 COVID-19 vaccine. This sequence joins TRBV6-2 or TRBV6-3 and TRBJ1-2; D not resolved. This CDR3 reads CASSLGPMNYGYTF. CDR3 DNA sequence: TGTGCCAGCAGTTTGGGTCCTATGAACTATGGCTACACCTTC.